The source of this T cell receptor beta chain is a study of human T cells and chemical hapten exposure. Study-level background: Alopecia areata, totalis or universalis affected patients, mainly female.

The CDR3 has 14 residues. Germline CDR1 is SGDLS and CDR2 is YYNGEE. The ends lost 2 bases at V and 12 bases at J; junction bases unmatched: 8. Specified time point: patch test 1, 2 weeks after DPC sensitization. This sample's treatment: therapeutic diphenylcyclopropenone sensitization with weekly scalp DPC. Regarding the study as a whole: DPC sensitization did not alter TCRs above 1 in 1000 frequency.

This clonotype has at least ten counts. Antigen unknown. TCRdb recomputed calls from the RACE reads with MiXCR, one row per CDR3 protein. The sample shows around 100,000 distinct CDR3 sequences, roughly 9.6% of them seen only once. Sequencing was performed on whole blood, taken in connection with sensitization to the hapten diphenylcyclopropenone (DPC). J is TRBJ1-4 and V is TRBV9; 9 bases are shared with TRBD1. This receptor was identified in a middle-aged woman with alopecia areata. Some clones in this sample may be carry-over from other donors' samples. CDR3 protein: CASSVGGQGSELFF. CDR3 sequence (DNA): TGTGCCAGCAGCGTTGGGGGACAGGGCTCGGAACTGTTTTTT.